The entry below describes one TCR beta chain. Its antigen is unidentified. TCRdb recomputed calls from the reads with MiXCR, one row per CDR3 protein. Of 450,000 to 550,000 distinct CDR3 sequences in the sample, approximately 15% were seen once. The record originates from a study of T cell repertoires in cytomegalovirus infection. In the study overall: Shared public TCR beta signatures pointed to both CMV infection and a matching HLA type. Broader study findings: People with CMV and the relevant HLA were identified by cumulative public TCR beta family frequency. Ex vivo responses were dominated by HLA-C-restricted CMV-specific TCR beta clonotypes.

Trimming shortened V by 4 bases and J by 3 bases, and 13 bases separated the two germline ends. This CDR3 region has 15 residues. The germline V gene encodes CDR1 PRHDT and CDR2 FYEKMQ (reference sequence). V is TRBV13 and J is TRBJ2-1; a weak D match, TRBD1 (5 bases). This clonotype was obtained from a human donor in good health (CMV status not recorded). Some clones in this sample may be carry-over from other donors' samples. Material: CD8+ T cells from PBMCs. The CDR3 here is CASSSQGRGYNEQFF. For the CDR3, the DNA is TGTGCCAGCAGCTCTCAGGGAAGGGGCTACAATGAGCAGTTCTTC.